The sample holds many counts of the clone carrying this T cell receptor (beta chain). The antigen is unknown. Germline lookup yields CDR1 SNHLY and CDR2 FYNNEI. This CDR3 contains 14 residues. V lost 8 bases, J lost 1 base, and 14 bases lay in between. There were TCR beta CDR3 regions amplified from RNA transcripts. First-round RT-PCR with HTBI primers amplified the TCR CDR3 region. TCRdb analysed the multiplex PCR reads with MiXCR anew, one entry per CDR3 protein. Among a few hundred thousand distinct CDR3 sequences listed, approximately 17% were seen once. Fresh peripheral blood, roughly 10 ml, was the source of the PBMCs. The data were obtained in a study of T cells in Graves' hyperthyroidism and ophthalmopathy. Study-level points and caveats: Blood held most thyroid clonotypes expanded above 0.001 frequency.

Input material: blood. This TCR derives from a young man with Graves' ophthalmopathy. The chain recombines TRBV2 with TRBJ1-1; no clear D gene. The CDR3: CASRHLGENTEAFF. In nucleotides, the CDR3 is TGTGCCAGCCGTCATCTCGGGGAGAACACTGAAGCTTTCTTT.